The 17 T cell receptor beta chains below come from one sample, sequenced in a study of identical twins. TCRdb used MiXCR to reprocess the 5' RACE reads, holding one entry per CDR3 protein. The sample lists around 670,000 distinct CDR3 sequences; 5.5% to 7.5% were seen once. What was sequenced was naive T cells sorted from blood. The source of these receptors is a young man in good health.

The chain uses TRBV5-1 and TRBJ2-1, with a possible D match to TRBD2 (7 bases). Germline V CDR1 and CDR2: SGHRS, YFSETQ. V was trimmed by 6 bases and J by 5 bases, leaving 18 bases between them. This CDR3 comprises 15 residues. The CDR3 protein is CASTGGRGGDNEQFF. The CDR3 nucleotides are TGCGCCAGCACGGGGGGCAGGGGAGGGGACAATGAGCAGTTCTTC.

This sequence joins TRBV7-9 and TRBJ1-1; 7 bases are a match to TRBD1. After removal of 4 bases from V and 5 bases from J, the junction contained 7 bases not matched to a gene. The germline CDR1 and CDR2 sequences are SEHNR and FQNEAQ (reference sequence). The CDR3 is 14 residues long. The CDR3 nucleotides read TGTGCCAGCAGCTCCACGGACAGGCAAACTGAAGCTTTCTTT. Residues: CASSSTDRQTEAFF.

This clonotype was detected ten times or more. J is TRBJ2-1 and V is TRBV12-3 or TRBV12-4, with TRBD2 matching over 9 bases. The CDR3 covers 16 residues. Germline trimming cut 5 bases from V and 1 base from J; bases unmatched to any gene: 6. CDR3 nucleotide sequence: TGTGCCAGCAGTCCAGCTGGACTAGCGTCCTACAATGAGCAGTTCTTC. Encoded protein: CASSPAGLASYNEQFF.

This clonotype has ten or more counts. The chain links TRBV10-3 to TRBJ2-7; no clear D gene. This CDR3 is 12 amino acids long. Germline CDR1 reads ENHRY; CDR2 reads SYGVKD. Trimming left V 8 bases short and J 1 base short, with 9 bases between. The CDR3 protein is CAISSGSYEQYV. CDR3 DNA: TGTGCCATCTCCTCCGGTTCCTACGAGCAGTACGTC.

The V and J genes are TRBV18 and TRBJ2-1; D call uncertain. Trimming cost V 4 bases and J 2 bases, with 6 bases left between them. This CDR3 has 13 amino acids. Looked up from germline, CDR1 is KGHSH and CDR2 is LQKENI. The CDR3 DNA reads TGTGCCAGCTCACGGTCGGCCTACAATGAGCAGTTCTTC. It yields the protein CASSRSAYNEQFF.

The chain links TRBV12-3 or TRBV12-4 to TRBJ1-2; 7 nucleotides line up with TRBD1. The CDR3 is made up of 14 amino acids. With V trimmed by 7 bases and J by 3 bases, 8 bases remained unmatched. The CDR3 here is CASNFDRADYGYTF. The CDR3 DNA is TGTGCCAGCAACTTCGACAGGGCTGACTATGGCTACACCTTC.

This clonotype has a count of ten or more. The chain combines TRBV29-1 with TRBJ2-7; 8 bases match TRBD1. Germline values: CDR1 SQVTM, CDR2 ANQGSEA. V was pared by 3 bases and J by 3 bases, with 4 bases of the junction left unmatched. The CDR3 loop spans 13 amino acids. The CDR3 bases are TGCAGCGTTGAGGACAGGGAGAGCTACGAGCAGTACTTC. Translating gives CSVEDRESYEQYF.

There are a few counts of this clonotype. V is TRBV15 and J is TRBJ2-1; 8 positions match TRBD2. With V trimmed by 0 bases and J by 7 bases, 8 bases remained unmatched. CDR3 length: 16 residues. The germline V gene encodes CDR1 LNHNV and CDR2 YYDKDF (reference sequence). For the CDR3, the DNA is TGTGCCACCAGCAGAGATCCTCTAGCGGGTGCAAATGAGCAGTTCTTC. This gives the protein CATSRDPLAGANEQFF.

This clonotype has ten or more counts. The chain joins TRBV5-1 to TRBJ1-3; TRBD1 matches 10 bases. Germline trimming cut 4 bases from V and 1 base from J; bases unmatched to any gene: 5. Germline loops: CDR1 SGHRS, CDR2 YFSETQ. The CDR3 sequence is 16 residues long. The CDR3: CASSHGTGASGNTIYF. The CDR3 nucleotides read TGCGCCAGCAGCCACGGGACAGGGGCTTCTGGAAACACCATATATTTT. Variable domain in full (rest from reference TRBV5-1 and TRBJ1-3): KAGVTQTPRYLIKTRGQQVTLSCSPISGHRSVSWYQQTPGQGLQFLFEYFSETQRNKGNFPGRFSGRQFSNSRSEMNVSTLELGDSALYLCASSHGTGASGNTIYFGEGSWLTVV.

This clonotype occurred a few times. The chain uses TRBV6-1 and TRBJ2-5; possible D gene TRBD1, 6 bases. The V gene lost 5 bases and the J gene lost 5 bases, with 21 bases spanning the gap. Germline CDR1 and CDR2: MNHNS and SASEGT. This CDR3 is built from 16 residues. In DNA form, the CDR3 reads TGTGCCAGCAGTCGCAGGGGACCGTCCACGGGTGAGACCCAGTACTTC. Protein sequence: CASSRRGPSTGETQYF.

This clonotype appeared many times. The V call is TRBV9, the J call TRBJ2-7; possible D gene TRBD2, 6 bases. Trimming pared 0 bases from V and 3 bases from J, leaving 13 bases between. The CDR3 extends over 15 amino acids. Looked up from germline, CDR1 is SGDLS and CDR2 is YYNGEE. CDR3 in amino acids: CASSVDGGFGYEQYF. The CDR3, as DNA: TGTGCCAGCAGCGTAGATGGAGGGTTCGGCTACGAGCAGTACTTC.

This clonotype was detected only a few times. The J gene is TRBJ1-2, the V gene TRBV5-1, with 8 nucleotides matching TRBD1. This CDR3 region has 16 residues. V shed 4 bases, J shed 7 bases, and the junction held 15 bases outside the gene matches. CDR1 and CDR2 from the germline V gene are SGHRS and YFSETQ. The CDR3 region has the DNA TGCGCCAGCAGCCGGGGAGAGGACAGGGTTCAGGGTGGCTACACCTTC. Its protein product is CASSRGEDRVQGGYTF.

In this sample, this clonotype turned up many times. The chain links TRBV20-1 to TRBJ2-1; D is perhaps TRBD1 (5 bases). Germline values: CDR1 DFQATT, CDR2 SNEGSKA (reference sequence). The CDR3 has 14 residues. For the CDR3, the DNA is TGCGTTGCTAAAGACAGCATTACCTACAATGAGCAGTTCTTC. It codes for CVAKDSITYNEQFF.

The J gene is TRBJ2-1, the V gene TRBV14; the match to TRBD2 covers 14 bases. This CDR3 has 17 amino acids. Per the germline V gene, CDR1 is SGHDN and CDR2 is FVKESK. Losses at the gene ends were 5 bases for V and 0 bases for J; bases not matched to a gene: 3. The chain's CDR3 is CASSKGLAGASYNEQFF. CDR3 nucleotides: TGTGCCAGCAGCAAGGGACTAGCGGGAGCCTCCTACAATGAGCAGTTCTTC.

There are many counts of this clonotype. The V call is TRBV30, the J call TRBJ1-1; maybe TRBD1 (5 bases). This CDR3 region has 11 residues. Germline assignment: CDR1 GTSNPN and CDR2 SVGIG (reference sequence). V was pared by 6 bases and J by 1 base, with 6 bases between. CDR3 nucleotides: TGTGCCTGCGACAGGAACACTGAAGCTTTCTTT. Residues: CACDRNTEAFF.

The V call is TRBV25-1, the J call TRBJ1-1, with D tentatively TRBD1 (5 bases). Trimming removed 4 bases from V and 4 bases from J, with 19 bases in between. The CDR3 consists of 16 residues. Germline V lookup: CDR1 MGHDK, CDR2 SYGVNS. This chain's CDR3 is CASSGRAGTFPTEAFF. Written as DNA, the CDR3 is TGTGCCAGCAGTGGCCGGGCGGGGACCTTCCCCACTGAAGCTTTCTTT. The complete variable domain, with remaining parts taken from reference TRBV25-1 and TRBJ1-1, reads EADIYQTPRYLVIGTGKKITLECSQTMGHDKMYWYQQDPGMELHLIHYSYGVNSTEKGDLSSESTVSRIRTEHFPLTLESARPSHTSQYLCASSGRAGTFPTEAFFGQGTRLTVV.

This clonotype was counted only a few times. V is TRBV7-2 and J is TRBJ2-3; the match to TRBD2 covers 8 bases. This CDR3 spans 14 amino acids. V lost 3 bases and J lost 11; bases outside the gene matches: 10. Germline CDR1 is SGHTA and CDR2 is FQGNSA. CDR3 DNA sequence: TGTGCCAGCAGCTTGAAGCGGCCCGGGGGGGAGCAGTATTTT. Amino acid sequence: CASSLKRPGGEQYF.